The clone carrying this T cell receptor beta chain was recorded many times. MiXCR, applied by TCRdb to the PCR reads, yields one record per CDR3 protein. The sample records roughly 12,000 distinct CDR3 sequences, roughly 15% being singletons. This sample is part of a study of molecular identifiers for immune sequencing clone quantification. The overall study: Replicates involved a five-way split of RNA from approximately 20,000 or 100,000 naive CD8 cells, with sequencing of four.

This CDR3 spans 15 amino acids. In germline, CDR1 is SEHNR, CDR2 FQNEAQ (reference sequence). Trimming stripped 1 base from V and 1 base from J, with 11 bases between. Source material for naive CD8 libraries was roughly 18,000 to 1,000,000 sorted cells, with 10%, 30% or 50% RNA. Sorting isolated naive CD8 T cells as CD8+CD4-CCR7+CD45RA+ events. Sequences were obtained from naive CD8+ T cells from blood, with Jurkat cell RNA spiked in. Subset of the sample: FACS-sorted CD8+CD4-CCR7+CD45RA+ naive T cells. This chain links TRBV7-9 with TRBJ2-7; D might be TRBD1 (5 bases). The source is a human donor in good health. Some libraries in this study had Jurkat cell RNA spiked in. CDR3 sequence reads: CASSLVPTASYEQYF. In nucleotides, the CDR3 is TGTGCCAGCAGCTTAGTTCCGACAGCGTCCTACGAGCAGTACTTC.